A selection of T cell receptor beta chains follows, all from one sample in a study of T-cell reconstitution after alpha-beta-depleted transplantation in children. MiXCR, run by TCRdb on the PCR reads, gives a single entry per CDR3 protein. The sample consists of 250,000 to 300,000 distinct CDR3 sequences, 9.5% to 13% of them appearing once. The material sequenced was PBMCs, taken before TCRalphabeta/CD19-depleted stem cell transplant. The receptor set was obtained from a boy in the first two years of life with acute myeloid leukemia, due to receive a stem cell transplant. Both conserved end residues are trimmed from each CDR3. Fields, in order: V gene, CDR3 length, D gene, J gene, CDR3 protein. The D gene is left open where the match is weak.

TRBV29-1,11,.,TRBJ2-7,SVQGLLSYEQY
TRBV6-5,13,TRBD2,TRBJ2-7,ASSYGGTGGYEQY
TRBV6-5,13,TRBD2,TRBJ2-1,ASSSLTSGRTEQF
TRBV28,12,TRBD1,TRBJ2-7,ASIGTGGKDEQY
TRBV20-1,9,.,TRBJ1-1,SARRQAEAF
TRBV5-1,12,TRBD1,TRBJ2-3,ASRWTGSTDTQY
TRBV20-1,15,.,TRBJ2-5,SARGSAYQDGHGTQY
TRBV7-2,13,TRBD2,TRBJ2-7,ASSLAGSGSYEQY
TRBV25-1,14,.,TRBJ2-6,ASSEFGFSGANVLT
TRBV5-1,13,TRBD1,TRBJ1-5,ASSPGQGSSQPQH
TRBV7-6,12,TRBD1,TRBJ1-6,ASSWTGGSSPLH
TRBV12-3/TRBV12-4,11,TRBD1,TRBJ2-7,ASKLGTGLLQY
TRBV7-9,12,TRBD1,TRBJ2-7,ASRARDSPYEQY
TRBV5-1,13,.,TRBJ1-2,ASSDPGHLNYGYT
TRBV28,14,.,TRBJ2-2,ASSLTRTGNTGELF
TRBV9,12,TRBD2,TRBJ2-1,ASSVSGGASEQF
TRBV20-1,16,TRBD2,TRBJ2-3,SARELAGGPFSTDTQY
TRBV28,14,TRBD2,TRBJ2-2,ASSFFGGADTGELF
TRBV7-2,15,TRBD2,TRBJ2-7,ASSFTGGAAKNYEQY
TRBV9,12,.,TRBJ1-3,ASSDGTHGNTIY
TRBV9,12,.,TRBJ2-3,ASSVFYRERTQY
TRBV5-1,13,.,TRBJ1-6,ASSFGARVDSPLH
TRBV7-3,13,.,TRBJ1-2,ASSLNMGRRGGYT
TRBV13,10,.,TRBJ1-3,ASSPQGNTIY
TRBV5-1,14,.,TRBJ2-2,ASSGRNAANTGELF
TRBV11-2,15,.,TRBJ2-3,ASSLRGGGSLTDTQY
TRBV5-6,13,TRBD2,TRBJ2-5,ASSLLAGAVETQY
TRBV5-6,15,TRBD1,TRBJ2-7,ASSLLAGTAFSYEQY
TRBV29-1,12,TRBD1,TRBJ2-5,SVEWSGGRKTQY
TRBV29-1,11,.,TRBJ2-3,SVELLSTDTQY
TRBV29-1,11,TRBD1,TRBJ1-1,SGFGQGNTEAF
TRBV20-1,18,TRBD2,TRBJ2-6,SARDLKASGQGSGANVLT
TRBV20-1,14,TRBD2,TRBJ2-3,SARERGGLVANTQY
TRBV7-3,12,.,TRBJ2-5,ASSLMGNQETQY
TRBV4-2,13,.,TRBJ2-7,ASSQSGTAAYEQY
TRBV12-3/TRBV12-4,15,.,TRBJ2-1,ASTTIPPRPGANEQF
TRBV5-1,11,.,TRBJ2-7,ASKWTDSYEQY
TRBV5-5,11,TRBD1,TRBJ2-5,ASSPDREETQY
TRBV30,12,TRBD2,TRBJ2-1,AWEGLAGFNEQF
TRBV12-3/TRBV12-4,12,TRBD1,TRBJ2-2,ASSRDRVVGELF
TRBV15,11,TRBD1,TRBJ2-4,ATSGTAKNIQY
TRBV12-3/TRBV12-4,12,.,TRBJ2-1,ASSAHSSYNEQF